The T cell receptor beta chain described here comes from a study of blood T cell repertoires in COVID-19. Method: immunoSEQ multiplex PCR; TCRdb's copy keeps in-frame clones and lacks some. The repertoire holds roughly 48,000 clones, with 90% to 95% as singletons. V trimming: 5 bases; J trimming: 12 bases; junction bases outside the gene matches: 15. The CDR3 runs to 16 residues. Germline CDR1 SGHAT, CDR2 FQNNGV. The sample consisted of peripheral blood. This receptor was identified in a man in his 60s with COVID-19, enrolled during active disease. The gene calls are TRBV11-2 and TRBJ2-7; 14 nucleotides match TRBD2. The chain's CDR3 is CASSPRISGTSGRLYF. The CDR3 nucleotides read TGTGCCAGCAGCCCTAGAATTTCCGGGACTAGCGGGAGACTGTACTTC.